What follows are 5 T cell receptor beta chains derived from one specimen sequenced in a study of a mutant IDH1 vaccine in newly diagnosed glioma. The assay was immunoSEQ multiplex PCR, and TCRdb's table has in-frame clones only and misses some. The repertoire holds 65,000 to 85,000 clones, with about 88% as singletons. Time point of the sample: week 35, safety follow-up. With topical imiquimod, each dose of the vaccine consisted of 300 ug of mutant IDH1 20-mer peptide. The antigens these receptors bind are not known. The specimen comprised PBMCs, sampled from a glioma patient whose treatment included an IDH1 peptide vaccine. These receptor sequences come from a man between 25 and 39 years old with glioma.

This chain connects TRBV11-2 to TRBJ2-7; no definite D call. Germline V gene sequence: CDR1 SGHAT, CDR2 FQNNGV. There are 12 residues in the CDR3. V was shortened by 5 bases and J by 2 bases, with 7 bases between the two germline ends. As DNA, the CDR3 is TGTGCCAGCAGCCCCCAAACCTACGAGCAGTACTTC. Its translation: CASSPQTYEQYF.

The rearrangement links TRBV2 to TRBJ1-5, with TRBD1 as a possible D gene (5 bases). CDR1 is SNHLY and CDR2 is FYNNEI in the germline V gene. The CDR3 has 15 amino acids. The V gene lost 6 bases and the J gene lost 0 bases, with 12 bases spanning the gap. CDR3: CASRVTENSNQPQHF. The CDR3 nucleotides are TGTGCCAGCAGGGTGACAGAAAATAGCAATCAGCCCCAGCATTTT.

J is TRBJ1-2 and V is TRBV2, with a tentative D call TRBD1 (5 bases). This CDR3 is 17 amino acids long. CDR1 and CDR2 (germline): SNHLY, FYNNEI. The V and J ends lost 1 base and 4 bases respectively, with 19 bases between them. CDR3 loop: CASSEVVPGIGGYGYTF. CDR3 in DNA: TGTGCCAGCAGTGAAGTTGTCCCGGGTATTGGGGGCTATGGCTACACCTTC.

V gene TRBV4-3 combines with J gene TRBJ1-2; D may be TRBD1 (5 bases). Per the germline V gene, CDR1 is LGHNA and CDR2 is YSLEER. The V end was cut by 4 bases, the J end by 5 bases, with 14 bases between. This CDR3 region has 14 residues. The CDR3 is CASSLEVGGYGYTF. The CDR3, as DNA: TGCGCCAGCAGCCTAGAAGTGGGGGGTTATGGCTACACCTTC.

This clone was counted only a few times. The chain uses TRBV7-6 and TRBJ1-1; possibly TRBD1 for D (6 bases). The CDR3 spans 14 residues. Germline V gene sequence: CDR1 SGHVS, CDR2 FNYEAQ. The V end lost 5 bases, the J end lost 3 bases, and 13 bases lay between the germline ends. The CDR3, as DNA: TGTGCCAGCAGCGTCGAGGGACACCACACTGAAGCTTTCTTT. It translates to CASSVEGHHTEAFF. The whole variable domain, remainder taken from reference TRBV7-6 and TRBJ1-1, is GAGVSQSPRYKVTKRGQDVALRCDPISGHVSLYWYRQALGQGPEFLTYFNYEAQQDKSGLPNDRFSAERPEGSISTLTIQRTEQRDSAMYRCASSVEGHHTEAFFGQGTRLTVV.